This TCR beta chain was profiled in a study of neurological immune-mediated disorders. With 10-nucleotide random UMIs included, cDNA was synthesized by 5'RACE. TCRdb called the 5' RACE reads again in MiXCR, with one record for every CDR3 protein. Among about 50,000 distinct CDR3 sequences listed, around a tenth were seen once. The starting material, 2 million PBMCs stored at -80 C, gave rise to the unsorted libraries. V lost 5 bases and J lost 1, with 16 bases in between. Germline CDR1 is SGHDT and CDR2 is YYEEEE. The CDR3 has 16 residues. This clonotype has ten or more counts. The chain recombines TRBV5-6 with TRBJ2-4; D perhaps matches TRBD2 (6 bases). The TCR sequence derives from a man between 65 and 85 years old with HTLV-1-associated myelopathy (HAM/TSP). Sequenced: PBMCs. The CDR3 sequence is CASSGMGLMAKNIQYF. The CDR3, as DNA: TGTGCCAGCAGTGGTATGGGACTGATGGCCAAAAACATTCAGTACTTC.